The 17 T cell receptor beta chains given below trace back to one sample, sequenced in a study of blood T cells in healthy people across ages (dated by TCRdb to the mid-2010s). Libraries were prepared through 5' RACE. The listed sequencing device is Illumina HiSeq 2500. A second roughly 6 to 12 cycle PCR used a sample-barcoded 5' primer and a J-beta primer mix. Starting from the raw public reads, TCRdb applied fastp trimming at Q25, assembled clones with MiXCR and retained in-frame beta chains. Identical CDR3 protein sequences are pooled into one entry, listed with their most common genes and DNA. The sample has 1.4 million or so distinct CDR3 sequences on record, about 42% of them singletons. The top ten hold about 4% of the sample. Sequencing used blood. The receptors here all came from a woman between 18 and 29 years old in good health.

This chain links TRBV12-3 or TRBV12-4 with TRBJ2-5; D call uncertain. This CDR3 has 13 residues. V was trimmed by 3 bases and J by 5 bases, leaving 10 bases between them. CDR3 sequence: CASSFVTAETQYF. DNA of the CDR3: TGTGCCAGCAGTTTCGTCACGGCGGAGACCCAGTACTTC.

This clonotype was counted between two and nine times. A clone one base away is much larger, so this may be a read error. V is TRBV4-3 and J is TRBJ2-5; D may be TRBD2 (7 bases). Germline V lookup: CDR1 LGHNA, CDR2 YSLEER. The CDR3 is 17 residues long. The V end lost 4 bases, the J end lost 11 bases, and 29 bases lay between the germline ends. DNA for the CDR3: TGCGCCAGCAGCCCCCAGTCGGGGGGCTTAATTTACAATGAGCAGTACTTC. Protein product: CASSPQSGGLIYNEQYF.

The V gene is TRBV11-2, the J gene TRBJ2-5; 8 bases are a match to TRBD1. V was clipped by 4 bases and J by 2 bases; unmatched bases: 9. The CDR3 is made up of 16 amino acids. Germline values: CDR1 SGHAT, CDR2 FQNNGV. In DNA, the CDR3 is TGTGCCAGCAGCTCGACACTACAGGGGGGACAAGAGACCCAGTACTTC. Amino acids: CASSSTLQGGQETQYF. Full variable domain (rest looked up from reference TRBV11-2 and TRBJ2-5): EAGVAQSPRYKIIEKRQSVAFWCNPISGHATLYWYQQILGQGPKLLIQFQNNGVVDDSQLPKDRFSAERLKGVDSTLKIQPAKLEDSAVYLCASSSTLQGGQETQYFGPGTRLLVL.

This chain links TRBV3-1 with TRBJ2-5; D not certain. The J call may be incorrect, as the DNA end agrees better with TRBJ2-7. Germline V gives CDR1 LGHDT, CDR2 YNNKEL (reference sequence). The CDR3 extends over 14 amino acids. The CDR3 coding sequence is TGTGCCAGCAGCCAAGGGCACACCTCCTACGAGCAGTACTTC. This sequence encodes CASSQGHTSYEQYF.

The chain's CDR3 is CSAKRYRVAQPQHF. CDR3 nucleotide sequence: TGCAGTGCTAAGAGGTACAGGGTTGCTCAGCCCCAGCATTTT. The chain has TRBV20-1 and TRBJ1-5; D might be TRBD1 (6 bases). CDR3 size: 14 residues. The germline V gene has CDR1 DFQATT and CDR2 SNEGSKA (reference sequence). V was shortened by 4 bases and J by 6 bases, with 16 bases between the two germline ends.

The chain combines TRBV11-2 with TRBJ2-5, with 9 nucleotides matching TRBD2. The CDR3 consists of 15 residues. Germline lookup yields CDR1 SGHAT and CDR2 FQNNGV. V shed 6 bases and J 11 bases; nucleotides not matched to a gene: 16. The CDR3 is CASSQVAGVFNEQYF. The CDR3 DNA is TGTGCCAGCAGTCAAGTAGCGGGGGTTTTCAATGAGCAGTACTTC.

The chain has TRBV20-1 and TRBJ2-7, with TRBD2 matching 14 bases. Germline CDR1 is DFQATT and CDR2 is SNEGSKA (reference sequence). The CDR3 runs to 16 residues. With 4 bases clipped from V and 4 bases from J, the junction kept 9 bases outside the gene matches. CDR3 loop: CSANSGLAGENYEQYF. The CDR3 coding sequence is TGCAGTGCTAACTCGGGACTAGCGGGAGAAAATTACGAGCAGTACTTC.

CDR3 residues: CASSSWTGISGANVLTF. The CDR3 DNA reads TGTGCCAGCAGCTCATGGACCGGAATCTCTGGGGCCAACGTCCTGACTTTC. J is TRBJ2-6 and V is TRBV7-9; D call uncertain. V lost 4 bases and J lost 0, with 13 bases in between. The V gene's germline CDR1 is SEHNR and CDR2 FQNEAQ (reference sequence). The CDR3 is 17 amino acids. Looking up the rest from reference TRBV7-9 and TRBJ2-6 gives the full variable domain: DTGVSQNPRHKITKRGQNVTFRCDPISEHNRLYWYRQTLGQGPEFLTYFQNEAQLEKSRLLSDRFSAERPKGSFSTLEIQRTEQGDSAMYLCASSSWTGISGANVLTFGAGSRLTVL.

Ten or more counts support this clonotype. The chain has TRBV29-1 and TRBJ2-3; D not certain. The V end was cut by 4 bases, the J end by 2 bases, with 4 bases between. The CDR3 has 11 residues. Germline V gene sequence: CDR1 SQVTM, CDR2 ANQGSEA. DNA for the CDR3: TGCAGCGTTGTGGCCACAGATACGCAGTATTTT. This sequence encodes CSVVATDTQYF.

This clonotype appeared a few times. V is TRBV2 and J is TRBJ2-3, with D uncertain. CDR3 length: 16 residues. The V gene's germline CDR1 is SNHLY and CDR2 FYNNEI. Trimming stripped 4 bases from V and 0 bases from J, with 14 bases between. CDR3 sequence (DNA): TGTGCCAGCAGTGTAACAGCCCGATTGAGCACAGATACGCAGTATTTT. This encodes CASSVTARLSTDTQYF. The full variable domain, with the rest looked up from reference TRBV2 and TRBJ2-3, is EPEVTQTPSHQVTQMGQEVILRCVPISNHLYFYWYRQILGQKVEFLVSFYNNEISEKSEIFDDQFSVERPDGSNFTLKIRSTKLEDSAMYFCASSVTARLSTDTQYFGPGTRLTVL.

A few counts support this clonotype. This sequence joins TRBV20-1 and TRBJ2-7; D ambiguous. Per the germline V gene, CDR1 is DFQATT and CDR2 is SNEGSKA (reference sequence). The germline V and J ends were trimmed by 1 base and 2 bases, with 15 bases remaining between them. The length of the CDR3 is 15 residues. CDR3 region: CSARALSSPTYEQYF. The DNA of the CDR3 is TGCAGTGCTAGAGCTCTTAGCAGCCCCACCTACGAGCAGTACTTC.

For the CDR3, the DNA is TGTGCCAGCACCCAGGACAGGGTGATGGCTGAAGCTTTCTTT. As protein: CASTQDRVMAEAFF. The V gene is TRBV2, the J gene TRBJ1-1, with TRBD1 matching 8 bases. Germline V gives CDR1 SNHLY, CDR2 FYNNEI. The junction had 10 bases not matched to a gene; V was cut back by 7 bases and J by 6 bases. This CDR3 comprises 14 residues.

The chain joins TRBV29-1 to TRBJ2-5; TRBD2 matches 7 bases. The end of the DNA aligns better with TRBJ2-7, so the J call may be wrong. From germline, CDR1 is SQVTM and CDR2 ANQGSEA. This CDR3 has 12 amino acids. In DNA, the CDR3 is TGCAGCGTTGTCGGGGGGACCAGCGAGCAGTACTTC. It yields the protein CSVVGGTSEQYF.

This clonotype was seen a few times. The genes are TRBV4-2 and TRBJ2-5; D may be TRBD1 or TRBD2 (5 bases each). The CDR3 has 15 residues. V was cut by 1 base and J by 2 bases, with 11 bases left in between. The germline CDR1 and CDR2 sequences are LGHNA and YNFKEQ. Here the CDR3 reads CASSQAGLVQETQYF. The CDR3 DNA reads as TGTGCCAGCAGCCAAGCGGGGCTGGTACAAGAGACCCAGTACTTC.

The V gene is TRBV19, the J gene TRBJ2-1; TRBD2 agrees at 8 bases. The CDR3 contains 17 residues. The germline CDR1 and CDR2 sequences are LNHDA and SQIVND (reference sequence). Trimming cost V 4 bases and J 3 bases; bases outside gene matches: 11. This CDR3 reads CASSTGGLAGFYNEQFF. CDR3 DNA: TGTGCCAGTAGTACGGGGGGGTTAGCGGGCTTCTACAATGAGCAGTTCTTC.

The chain recombines TRBV20-1 with TRBJ2-1; maybe TRBD1 (6 bases). CDR3 length equals 15 residues. Trimming took 0 bases from V and 5 from J, leaving 14 bases between them. Germline CDR1 and CDR2: DFQATT and SNEGSKA (reference sequence). As DNA, the CDR3 is TGCAGTGCTAGAGATCGTGACAGGACCGACAATGAGCAGTTCTTC. Translation: CSARDRDRTDNEQFF.

This sequence joins TRBV12-3 or TRBV12-4 and TRBJ1-2, with 8 bases lining up with TRBD1. The CDR3 length is 13 residues. J gave up 8 bases and V 5 bases, and 7 bases lay outside the gene matches. The CDR3 coding sequence is TGTGCCAGCAGTAATGGACAGGGCTTGGGCTACACCTTC. Translating it yields CASSNGQGLGYTF.